This T cell receptor beta chain comes out of a study of shared clonotypes between healthy human individuals. Comments on this clone: Distinct nucleotide sequences in the sample also encode this CDR3.

The assay was immunoSEQ multiplex PCR, and TCRdb's table has in-frame clones only and misses some. The repertoire consists of around 610,000 clones, with approximately 96% occurring once and the leading ten covering about 0.12%. CD45RO-negative cells were positively selected for CCR7, leaving out terminally differentiated effector memory CD45RA+ cells. Looked up from germline, CDR1 is SGHNT and CDR2 is YENEEA. CDR3 length: 13 residues. V gave up 5 bases and J gave up 3 bases; unmatched junction bases: 2. The V gene is TRBV11-3, the J gene TRBJ2-7; 9 bases agree with TRBD1. The TCR was taken from a woman in her thirties in good health. Sequences were obtained from naive CD8+ T cells sorted from blood. In DNA, the CDR3 is TGTGCCAGCAGCGACAGGGGGAGCTACGAGCAGTACTTC. Translating it yields CASSDRGSYEQYF.